Listed below are T cell receptor beta chains from one sample, sequenced in a study of OX40 agonist ivuxolimab in advanced cancers. Sequencing was performed with immunoSEQ multiplex PCR; in TCRdb, only in-frame clones are kept and a portion is missing. This sample carries under 85,000 clones, 84% of them seen once, and the ten largest clones take roughly 7.9%. This material consisted of CD4+ or CD8+ T cells sorted from blood, taken in a trial of the OX40 agonist ivuxolimab. These receptors originate from an adult with an advanced solid tumor such as melanoma, head and neck, liver or kidney cancer. The CDR3 runs from the conserved cysteine through the conserved F or W. The order of the fields is clone size, V gene, D gene, J gene, CDR3 DNA, CDR3 protein. D genes are given only for firm matches. Size tells how often a clone was seen (once, few, many) or the class of an expanded clone, and some rows leave it out.

>few|TRBV2|-|TRBJ1-5
TGTGCCAGCAGTGAATATCAGTATCCCCGGCATTTT
CASSEYQYPRHF
>-|TRBV21-1|-|TRBJ2-2
TGTGCCAGCAGCAAATTTCAGGGGGAGCTGTTTTTT
CASSKFQGELFF
>few|TRBV9|TRBD2|TRBJ2-7
TGTGCCAGCAGCTTTAGCGGGAGTTCTGACGAGCAGTACTTC
CASSFSGSSDEQYF
>-|TRBV7-2|TRBD1|TRBJ2-1
TGTGCCAGCAGCTCCTTGGACAGGGTGAAGAATGAGCAGTTCTTC
CASSSLDRVKNEQFF
>-|TRBV7-9|TRBD1|TRBJ1-6
TGTGCCAGCAGCCAAGTCGACAGGGCGAGTAATTCACCCCTCCACTTT
CASSQVDRASNSPLHF
>-|TRBV7-9|TRBD1|TRBJ1-4
TGTGCCAGCAGCTTACCAGGGACAGCAGGGGAAAAACTGTTTTTT
CASSLPGTAGEKLFF
>-|TRBV5-1|-|TRBJ2-2
TGCGCCAGCAGCTTGGTACCCTCCCGAAAGGACACCGGGGAGCTGTTTTTT
CASSLVPSRKDTGELFF
>-|TRBV7-2|-|TRBJ2-7
TGTGCCAGCAGCTTTAGAGCGTATGCCTACGAGCAGTACTTC
CASSFRAYAYEQYF
>few|TRBV4-3|-|TRBJ1-3
TGCGCCAGCAGCCAAGATCAGGGAGGGCTTGGAAACACCATATATTTT
CASSQDQGGLGNTIYF
>-|TRBV5-1|TRBD2|TRBJ2-5
TGCGCCAGCAAGGCTAGCGGACAAGAGACCCAGTACTTC
CASKASGQETQYF
>-|TRBV19|TRBD1|TRBJ1-5
TGTGCCAGTAGTGCAATGACAGGGGCCTCCAATCAGCCCCAGCATTTT
CASSAMTGASNQPQHF
>once|TRBV30|TRBD2|TRBJ2-7
TGTGCCTGGAGTGGCAAAAAGGGACTAGCCCCCGACGAGCAGTACTTC
CAWSGKKGLAPDEQYF
>-|TRBV7-9|-|TRBJ1-4
TGTGCCAGCAGCAGGGACCGGGCGGGTGAAAAACTGTTTTTT
CASSRDRAGEKLFF
>-|TRBV18|TRBD1|TRBJ2-7
TGTGCCAGCTCACCCACATCAGGACAGGCTAGCTCCTACGAGCAGTACTTC
CASSPTSGQASSYEQYF
>-|TRBV21-1|-|TRBJ2-7
TGTGCCAGCAGCAACCCCGGCGGGACCAAAATCTACGAGCAGTACTTC
CASSNPGGTKIYEQYF